The entry that follows covers one T cell receptor beta chain sequence. No antigen is known for it. It has no much larger one-base neighbor in the sample; base qualities were not kept. These data originate in a study of cytomegalovirus exposure and HLA in healthy donors (dated by TCRdb to 2015 to 2018). In the study overall: According to a later analysis, the roughly 130 validation repertoires were produced on the same platform as the roughly 600 repertoires of the first cohort. To predict cytomegalovirus infection status, the study combined high-throughput TCR immunosequencing, statistical association of individual TCRs with disease status, and machine learning. The study aimed to test whether cataloging public T cell receptors could reveal signatures of past pathogen exposure. A separate validation cohort of about 110 different subjects was used in addition to the roughly 700-subject first cohort. What the work shows at the level of the full study, not this receptor alone: According to the authors, the approach could potentially be generalized to other disease states and immunological phenotypes. A total of 150 to 200 TCR beta chains were listed by the study as associated with cytomegalovirus. Most TCR sequences were seen in very few donors, while some public TCRs were found in many individuals. In vitro tests confirmed that a few of the cytomegalovirus-associated TCR beta chains recognize cytomegalovirus antigens. The classifier was reported to diagnose cytomegalovirus status with high specificity and sensitivity in both the original and validation cohorts. Subsequent analysis determined that TCRs grouped into clusters in the first cohort also showed a tendency toward co-occurrence across the 130 or so validation repertoires, and 94% of cluster scores exceeded 0. All 120 or so repertoires were used to score co-occurrence in the validation cohort in a later analysis, because that analysis had no HLA typing for the cohort.

Donors formed part of the validation cohort, which comprised over a hundred subjects and was distinct from the first cohort of several hundred subjects. CDR1 and CDR2, looked up from the germline V gene (reference sequence), are SGHNT and YYREEE. V ends up 4 bases short and J 1 base short, with an unmatched junction base count of 7. The CDR3 starts with the cysteine, ends with the phenylalanine, and has 15 residues. Only the CDR3 region is kept as DNA, spanning 45 bases read in frame from base 1. Library generation was performed with the immunoSEQ multiplex PCR assay. As for the original processing: A statistical classification framework was built to diagnose cytomegalovirus status from the catalog of TCR beta chain sequences. In its TCRdb copy, this immuneACCESS table keeps in-frame sequences only and misses some clones. Where compared with another copy, unresolved V genes explain less than half of these, and the others have no known cause. For V, J and clone size, that table is used; D and trimming come from the DNA. The sample includes 60,000 to 80,000 clones, with about 94% observed a single time. More than 2.5% of the sample is taken by the ten largest.

This sequence originates from a woman younger than 30 in good health and CMV-seropositive. In this chain, TRBV5-4 is recombined with TRBJ1-1; 7 of the junction bases match TRBD1. Sample: PBMCs. This receptor has the CDR3 CASSLETGRNTEAFF. The DNA sequence reads TGTGCCAGCAGCCTGGAGACAGGGAGGAACACTGAAGCTTTCTTT.